Listed below are T cell receptor beta chains from one sample, sequenced in a study of blood T cell repertoires in COVID-19. Libraries were prepared by immunoSEQ multiplex PCR; TCRdb keeps only in-frame clonotypes and omits some of them. The sample contains approximately 350,000 clones, about 89% of which appear only once. The sequenced sample consisted of peripheral blood. All receptors derive from a woman aged 50 to 60 with COVID-19, enrolled during active disease. Each CDR3 is given with its conserved first and last residue. The D gene is left open where the match is weak. Size is stated for part of the rows, as once, few or many counts, or as a class when the clone is expanded.

V gene: TRBV30
J gene: TRBJ1-1
clone size: NA
D gene: NA
CDR3 protein: CAWTQGMSTEAFF
CDR3 DNA: TGTGCCTGGACACAGGGAATGAGCACTGAAGCTTTCTTT

V gene: TRBV20-1
J gene: TRBJ2-7
clone size: NA
D gene: NA
CDR3 protein: CSASSARGLYEQYF
CDR3 DNA: TGCAGTGCTAGTTCCGCCAGGGGTCTCTACGAGCAGTACTTC

V gene: TRBV5-5
J gene: TRBJ1-6
clone size: NA
D gene: NA
CDR3 protein: CASSLGLRGNSPLHF
CDR3 DNA: TGTGCCAGCAGCTTGGGACTGAGAGGGAATTCACCCCTCCACTTT

V gene: TRBV5-4
J gene: TRBJ2-1
clone size: NA
D gene: TRBD2
CDR3 protein: CASSSGLAGVGDEQFF
CDR3 DNA: TGTGCCAGCAGCTCGGGACTAGCGGGAGTCGGAGATGAGCAGTTCTTC

V gene: TRBV6-5
J gene: TRBJ1-1
clone size: NA
D gene: TRBD1
CDR3 protein: CASTGTENTEAFF
CDR3 DNA: TGTGCCAGCACCGGGACAGAGAACACTGAAGCTTTCTTT

V gene: TRBV27
J gene: TRBJ2-7
clone size: NA
D gene: TRBD2
CDR3 protein: CASSRGLAGEGYEQYF
CDR3 DNA: TGTGCCAGCAGTCGAGGGCTAGCGGGAGAGGGCTACGAGCAGTACTTC

V gene: TRBV10-3
J gene: TRBJ2-1
clone size: NA
D gene: TRBD2
CDR3 protein: CAISIPGLAGVDEQFF
CDR3 DNA: TGTGCCATCAGCATACCGGGACTAGCGGGAGTTGATGAGCAGTTCTTC

V gene: TRBV19
J gene: TRBJ1-1
clone size: NA
D gene: NA
CDR3 protein: CASSDHWGRVNTEAFF
CDR3 DNA: TGTGCCAGTAGCGACCATTGGGGGAGGGTGAACACTGAAGCTTTCTTT

V gene: TRBV9
J gene: TRBJ2-1
clone size: once
D gene: NA
CDR3 protein: CASSVGLLTYNEQFF
CDR3 DNA: TGTGCCAGCAGCGTAGGCCTACTCACCTACAATGAGCAGTTCTTC

V gene: TRBV6-2/TRBV6-3
J gene: TRBJ2-1
clone size: NA
D gene: NA
CDR3 protein: CASTPVGEAYNEQFF
CDR3 DNA: TGTGCCAGCACCCCCGTGGGGGAGGCCTACAATGAGCAGTTCTTC

V gene: TRBV1
J gene: TRBJ2-5
clone size: NA
D gene: NA
CDR3 protein: CTSSRGLDEETQYF
CDR3 DNA: TGCACCAGCAGCCGAGGACTAGATGAGGAGACCCAGTACTTC

V gene: TRBV3-1/TRBV3-2
J gene: TRBJ2-1
clone size: NA
D gene: NA
CDR3 protein: CASSHGSGSSYRPQFF
CDR3 DNA: TGTGCCAGCAGCCATGGATCGGGGTCTAGCTATCGCCCGCAGTTCTTC

V gene: TRBV19
J gene: TRBJ2-2
clone size: NA
D gene: TRBD1
CDR3 protein: CASSISTGGGTGELFF
CDR3 DNA: TGTGCCAGTAGTATTTCGACAGGGGGGGGCACCGGGGAGCTGTTTTTT

V gene: TRBV29-1
J gene: TRBJ1-1
clone size: once
D gene: TRBD1
CDR3 protein: CSGNRGTEAFF
CDR3 DNA: TGCAGCGGGAACAGGGGTACTGAAGCTTTCTTT

V gene: TRBV24-1
J gene: TRBJ2-3
clone size: NA
D gene: NA
CDR3 protein: CAIGHTTDTQYF
CDR3 DNA: TGTGCCATCGGACATACCACAGATACGCAGTATTTT

V gene: TRBV11-2
J gene: TRBJ2-5
clone size: NA
D gene: NA
CDR3 protein: CASSPGQGFETQYF
CDR3 DNA: TGTGCCAGCAGCCCCGGGCAGGGCTTCGAGACCCAGTACTTC

V gene: TRBV6-1
J gene: TRBJ2-3
clone size: NA
D gene: NA
CDR3 protein: CASSEALRGEADTQYF
CDR3 DNA: TGTGCCAGCAGTGAAGCGTTGCGGGGAGAGGCAGATACGCAGTATTTT

V gene: TRBV5-1
J gene: TRBJ2-5
clone size: NA
D gene: TRBD2
CDR3 protein: CASRYALAGEGETQYF
CDR3 DNA: TGCGCCAGCAGATATGCATTAGCGGGGGAGGGTGAGACCCAGTACTTC

V gene: TRBV2
J gene: TRBJ1-2
clone size: few
D gene: NA
CDR3 protein: CASSAFGGYTF
CDR3 DNA: TGTGCCAGCAGTGCGTTCGGTGGCTACACCTTC

V gene: TRBV19
J gene: TRBJ2-7
clone size: NA
D gene: TRBD1
CDR3 protein: CASSISQGAYEQYF
CDR3 DNA: TGTGCCAGTAGTATAAGTCAGGGGGCCTACGAGCAGTACTTC

V gene: TRBV10-3
J gene: TRBJ2-7
clone size: NA
D gene: TRBD2
CDR3 protein: CAISVGTSGATYEQYF
CDR3 DNA: TGTGCCATCAGTGTGGGGACTAGCGGGGCGACCTACGAGCAGTACTTC

V gene: TRBV6-5
J gene: TRBJ1-3
clone size: NA
D gene: TRBD1
CDR3 protein: CASSYGGGIGGNTIYF
CDR3 DNA: TGTGCCAGCAGTTACGGAGGGGGCATAGGTGGAAACACCATATATTTT

V gene: TRBV7-2
J gene: TRBJ2-1
clone size: once
D gene: TRBD2
CDR3 protein: CASLGGSLSYNEQFF
CDR3 DNA: TGTGCCAGCCTGGGGGGGAGTCTCTCCTACAATGAGCAGTTCTTC

V gene: TRBV11-3
J gene: TRBJ1-6
clone size: NA
D gene: TRBD1
CDR3 protein: CASQQGGKNSPLHF
CDR3 DNA: TGTGCCAGTCAGCAAGGGGGCAAAAATTCACCCCTCCACTTT

V gene: TRBV2
J gene: TRBJ2-1
clone size: NA
D gene: TRBD2
CDR3 protein: CASIEEGLAGGGDEQFF
CDR3 DNA: TGTGCCAGCATTGAGGAGGGACTAGCGGGAGGAGGTGATGAGCAGTTCTTC

V gene: TRBV7-3
J gene: TRBJ2-7
clone size: NA
D gene: TRBD1
CDR3 protein: CASSLRTGVEQYF
CDR3 DNA: TGTGCCAGCAGCCTCAGGACAGGGGTCGAGCAGTACTTC

V gene: TRBV11-3
J gene: TRBJ1-1
clone size: NA
D gene: NA
CDR3 protein: CASSLVGVVLNTEAFF
CDR3 DNA: TGTGCCAGCAGCTTAGTTGGAGTCGTACTGAACACTGAAGCTTTCTTT

V gene: TRBV5-1
J gene: TRBJ2-2
clone size: NA
D gene: TRBD1
CDR3 protein: CASSRTGERTGELFF
CDR3 DNA: TGCGCCAGCAGCCGGACAGGGGAGAGAACCGGGGAGCTGTTTTTT

V gene: TRBV19
J gene: TRBJ2-5
clone size: NA
D gene: TRBD2
CDR3 protein: CASTSGRPQETQYF
CDR3 DNA: TGTGCCAGTACCTCCGGGAGGCCCCAAGAGACCCAGTACTTC

V gene: TRBV14
J gene: TRBJ2-7
clone size: NA
D gene: TRBD2
CDR3 protein: CASSQDPAWTSAEYEQYF
CDR3 DNA: TGTGCCAGCAGCCAAGATCCGGCCTGGACTAGCGCTGAATACGAGCAGTACTTC

V gene: TRBV2
J gene: TRBJ2-7
clone size: NA
D gene: TRBD2
CDR3 protein: CASSGFFGGSAYEQYF
CDR3 DNA: TGTGCCAGCAGTGGGTTCTTTGGCGGGAGTGCCTACGAGCAGTACTTC

V gene: TRBV3-1/TRBV3-2
J gene: TRBJ1-1
clone size: NA
D gene: NA
CDR3 protein: CASSHLGGVNTEAFF
CDR3 DNA: TGTGCCAGCTCCCACCTAGGCGGAGTTAACACTGAAGCTTTCTTT

V gene: TRBV28
J gene: TRBJ2-3
clone size: NA
D gene: NA
CDR3 protein: CASSPLARATDTQYF
CDR3 DNA: TGTGCCAGCAGCCCCCTTGCCAGGGCGACAGATACGCAGTATTTT

V gene: TRBV6-6
J gene: TRBJ1-2
clone size: NA
D gene: NA
CDR3 protein: CASSYPDPGRGYTF
CDR3 DNA: TGTGCCAGCAGTTACCCCGATCCGGGGAGAGGCTACACCTTC

V gene: TRBV7-7
J gene: TRBJ2-7
clone size: NA
D gene: NA
CDR3 protein: CASSSRLTGQRGEQYF
CDR3 DNA: TGTGCTAGCAGCTCCAGGCTAACAGGCCAAAGGGGAGAGCAGTACTTC

V gene: TRBV15
J gene: TRBJ2-1
clone size: NA
D gene: TRBD1
CDR3 protein: CATSRFRTGAPTDEQFF
CDR3 DNA: TGTGCCACCAGCAGATTCCGGACAGGGGCCCCTACGGATGAGCAGTTCTTC

V gene: TRBV9
J gene: TRBJ2-3
clone size: NA
D gene: TRBD1
CDR3 protein: CASSARDRGQGDTQYF
CDR3 DNA: TGTGCCAGCAGCGCCCGGGACAGGGGGCAAGGAGATACGCAGTATTTT

V gene: TRBV20-1
J gene: TRBJ2-7
clone size: NA
D gene: NA
CDR3 protein: CSASGQYEQYF
CDR3 DNA: TGCAGTGCTAGCGGTCAATACGAGCAGTACTTC

V gene: TRBV5-4
J gene: TRBJ2-1
clone size: NA
D gene: NA
CDR3 protein: CASSSFLLRGIDNEQFF
CDR3 DNA: TGTGCCAGCAGCTCTTTCCTTCTTAGGGGGATCGACAATGAGCAGTTCTTC

V gene: TRBV18
J gene: TRBJ1-3
clone size: NA
D gene: NA
CDR3 protein: CASSPGGSSGNTIYF
CDR3 DNA: TGTGCCAGCTCACCGGGGGGAAGCTCTGGAAACACCATATATTTT

V gene: TRBV29-1
J gene: TRBJ2-4
clone size: NA
D gene: TRBD1
CDR3 protein: CSVDQGADIQYF
CDR3 DNA: TGCAGCGTCGATCAGGGGGCGGACATTCAGTACTTC

V gene: TRBV3-1/TRBV3-2
J gene: TRBJ2-7
clone size: NA
D gene: NA
CDR3 protein: CASSQAGTHKHHEQYF
CDR3 DNA: TGTGCCAGCAGCCAAGCGGGGACTCATAAGCACCACGAGCAGTACTTC

V gene: TRBV2
J gene: TRBJ2-7
clone size: NA
D gene: NA
CDR3 protein: CASSVGDYEQYF
CDR3 DNA: TGTGCCAGCAGTGTCGGAGACTACGAGCAGTACTTC

V gene: TRBV24-1
J gene: TRBJ1-2
clone size: NA
D gene: TRBD1
CDR3 protein: CATSDADRAGYTF
CDR3 DNA: TGTGCCACCAGTGACGCGGACAGGGCTGGCTACACCTTC

V gene: TRBV16
J gene: TRBJ2-7
clone size: NA
D gene: TRBD2
CDR3 protein: CASRPSGGTFSRSYEQYF
CDR3 DNA: TGTGCCAGCAGACCGAGCGGGGGTACTTTTTCGAGATCCTACGAGCAGTACTTC

V gene: TRBV3-1/TRBV3-2
J gene: TRBJ1-2
clone size: NA
D gene: NA
CDR3 protein: CASSQDSAPYGYTF
CDR3 DNA: TGTGCCAGCAGCCAAGACAGCGCTCCCTATGGCTACACCTTC

V gene: TRBV11-2
J gene: TRBJ1-1
clone size: NA
D gene: NA
CDR3 protein: CASSPLQGTMNTEAFF
CDR3 DNA: TGTGCCAGCAGCCCGCTACAGGGTACAATGAACACTGAAGCTTTCTTT

V gene: TRBV6-4
J gene: TRBJ2-2
clone size: NA
D gene: NA
CDR3 protein: CASSDLYRSSTGELFF
CDR3 DNA: TGTGCCAGCAGTGACCTTTATCGGAGTAGCACCGGGGAGCTGTTTTTT

V gene: TRBV29-1
J gene: TRBJ1-1
clone size: few
D gene: TRBD1
CDR3 protein: CSVEDQGARTEAFF
CDR3 DNA: TGCAGCGTTGAAGATCAGGGGGCGCGAACTGAAGCTTTCTTT

V gene: TRBV18
J gene: TRBJ1-2
clone size: NA
D gene: TRBD1
CDR3 protein: CASSPDRGKGYTF
CDR3 DNA: TGTGCCAGCTCACCGGACAGGGGCAAGGGCTACACCTTC

V gene: TRBV10-3
J gene: TRBJ2-7
clone size: NA
D gene: NA
CDR3 protein: CAITRAPTTYEQYF
CDR3 DNA: TGTGCCATCACAAGAGCCCCAACGACATACGAGCAGTACTTC

V gene: TRBV7-2
J gene: TRBJ1-1
clone size: NA
D gene: NA
CDR3 protein: CASSFYEWAFF
CDR3 DNA: TGTGCCAGCAGCTTCTATGAGTGGGCTTTCTTT

V gene: TRBV3-1/TRBV3-2
J gene: TRBJ2-1
clone size: few
D gene: NA
CDR3 protein: CASSPSRGAHSVQFF
CDR3 DNA: TGTGCCAGCAGCCCCTCTCGGGGGGCCCATAGTGTGCAGTTCTTC